This passage covers 30 T cell receptor beta chains from one sample sequenced in a study of blood T cells in healthy people across ages. The authors ran a second PCR of about 6 to 11 cycles using a sample-barcoded 5' primer and a J-beta primer mix. TCRdb re-derived calls from the 5' RACE reads in MiXCR, one entry per CDR3 protein. The sample records around 790,000 distinct CDR3 sequences, around 42% being singletons. The sequencing sample was made of blood. All receptors come from a man aged 55 to 70 in good health.

The rearrangement joins TRBV10-3 to TRBJ1-5; possible D gene TRBD1, 6 bases. The CDR3 consists of 15 residues. CDR1 and CDR2 from the germline V gene are ENHRY and SYGVKD. Between the trimmed V and J ends, which lost 2 bases and 2 bases, there was a span of 10 bases. In DNA, the CDR3 is TGTGCCATCAGTGAGCCGGGGGCAGGCAATCAGCCCCAGCATTTT. Amino acid sequence: CAISEPGAGNQPQHF.

This chain uses TRBV7-9 with TRBJ2-7; D unresolved. The J call is doubtful: the DNA matches TRBJ2-5 better. The CDR3 length is 12 residues. CDR1 is SEHNR and CDR2 is FQNEAQ in the germline V gene (reference sequence). CDR3 bases: TGTGCCAGCAGCTCACAAATGGAGACCCAGTACTTC. This codes for CASSSQMETQYF.

V and J are TRBV20-1 and TRBJ1-2; tentative D call: TRBD1 (6 bases). The CDR3 runs to 12 residues. Germline V lookup: CDR1 DFQATT, CDR2 SNEGSKA (reference sequence). The V and J ends lost 5 bases and 4 bases respectively, with 11 bases between them. The CDR3 DNA is TGCAGTGCTCAGGGGCTTATCTATGGCTACACCTTC. Residues: CSAQGLIYGYTF.

This clonotype occurred a few times. The chain links TRBV18 to TRBJ2-1; 7 bases map to TRBD1. V shed 0 bases and J 5 bases; nucleotides not matched to a gene: 4. The CDR3 is made up of 15 amino acids. CDR1 is KGHSH and CDR2 is LQKENI in the germline V gene. The CDR3 region has the DNA TGTGCCAGCTCACCACCGGGACAGTTGGACAATGAGCAGTTCTTC. This codes for CASSPPGQLDNEQFF.

The V and J genes are TRBV12-3 or TRBV12-4 and TRBJ2-1; D may match TRBD1 or TRBD2 (6 bases each). CDR3 size: 16 residues. V gave up 6 bases and J gave up 15 bases, with 30 bases separating them. The CDR3 coding sequence is TGTGCCAGCAGAAACTCGGGGGCCCCCCGGGCGGTTGGTTCGTTCTTC. This translates into CASRNSGAPRAVGSFF.

This clonotype was detected many times. The chain carries TRBV20-1 and TRBJ2-5; D might be TRBD2 (5 bases). Germline-derived CDR1 and CDR2 are DFQATT and SNEGSKA (reference sequence). There are 14 residues in the CDR3. Trimming left V 3 bases short and J 0 bases short, with 11 bases between. CDR3 protein: CSARRSGYQETQYF. For the CDR3, the DNA is TGCAGTGCTAGGAGGAGCGGCTACCAAGAGACCCAGTACTTC.

This clonotype was observed a few times. The DNA for the CDR3 is TGCAGCGTTACCATTGGGGTCAATCAGCCCCAGCATTTT. This codes for CSVTIGVNQPQHF. The gene calls are TRBV29-1 and TRBJ1-5, with unresolved D. Trimming cost V 5 bases and J 3 bases, with 11 bases left between them. Germline assignment: CDR1 SQVTM and CDR2 ANQGSEA. The CDR3 consists of 13 residues.

The chain recombines TRBV25-1 with TRBJ1-6; no reliable D call. The V end lost 5 bases, the J end lost 10 bases, and 12 bases lay between the germline ends. From germline, CDR1 is MGHDK and CDR2 SYGVNS. This CDR3 is built from 13 residues. CDR3 loop: CASSSRTASPLHF. The CDR3 nucleotides read TGTGCCAGCAGTTCACGAACGGCCTCACCCCTCCACTTT.

This clonotype was seen a handful of times. The gene calls are TRBV27 and TRBJ2-1; TRBD2 matches 9 bases. V gave up 2 bases and J gave up 2 bases; unmatched junction bases: 1. The length of the CDR3 is 15 residues. Germline CDR1 is MNHEY and CDR2 is SMNVEV (reference sequence). The CDR3 DNA sequence: TGTGCCAGCAGTTTAAGCGGGGGGCCCTACAATGAGCAGTTCTTC. Its protein product is CASSLSGGPYNEQFF.

In this sample, this clonotype turned up a few times. The genes are TRBV5-5 and TRBJ2-1; D gene ambiguous. Germline-derived CDR1 and CDR2 are SGHKS and YYEKEE (reference sequence). Trimming removed 0 bases at V and 4 bases at J, with 14 bases between. This CDR3 comprises 16 residues. CDR3: CASSLAAGVVYNEQFF. As DNA, the CDR3 is TGTGCCAGCAGCTTGGCGGCCGGCGTAGTTTACAATGAGCAGTTCTTC.

The chain carries TRBV6-2 or TRBV6-3 and TRBJ2-3; D is tentatively TRBD1 or TRBD2 (5 bases each). The CDR3 is 15 residues long. Germline CDR1 reads MNHEY; CDR2 reads SVGEGT. V was cut by 7 bases and J by 5 bases, with 19 bases left in between. As DNA, the CDR3 is TGTGCCAGCAATAGACCGGGGCTAGGATTAGATACGCAGTATTTT. Protein: CASNRPGLGLDTQYF.

The DNA of the CDR3 is TGTGCCAGCAGTGAACGCACGGTTTACGAGCAGTACTTC. This codes for CASSERTVYEQYF. The chain has TRBV2 and TRBJ2-7; D gene uncertain. V lost 2 bases to trimming and J lost 4 bases, with 9 bases between them. This CDR3 has 13 residues. CDR1 is SNHLY and CDR2 is FYNNEI in the germline V gene.

The chain couples TRBV20-1 to TRBJ2-5, with 7 bases aligning to TRBD1. Germline trimming cut 6 bases from V and 4 bases from J; bases unmatched to any gene: 11. The germline V gene encodes CDR1 DFQATT and CDR2 SNEGSKA (reference sequence). The CDR3 has 14 amino acids. CDR3: CSAAGTVTVETQYF. DNA for the CDR3: TGCAGTGCAGCCGGGACAGTGACGGTAGAGACCCAGTACTTC.

For this clonotype: A much larger clone lies a single base off, so this may be a read error. CDR3 DNA: TGCAGCGTTGAGGATCCGGGGTTCGATGACTACACCTTC. It yields the protein CSVEDPGFDDYTF. This chain joins TRBV29-1 and TRBJ1-2; D call uncertain. The CDR3 consists of 13 residues. V lost 3 bases and J lost 10, with 18 bases in between. From germline, CDR1 is SQVTM and CDR2 ANQGSEA.

This clonotype was detected a few times. The chain combines TRBV11-2 with TRBJ1-2; D remains unclear. V lost 1 base, J lost 4 bases, and 10 bases lay in between. In germline, CDR1 is SGHAT, CDR2 FQNNGV. The CDR3 sequence is 14 residues long. The CDR3 bases are TGTGCCAGCAGCTTAGCGAACTCGGGCTATGGCTACACCTTC. Its protein product is CASSLANSGYGYTF. The whole variable domain, filled in from reference TRBV11-2 and TRBJ1-2, reads EAGVAQSPRYKIIEKRQSVAFWCNPISGHATLYWYQQILGQGPKLLIQFQNNGVVDDSQLPKDRFSAERLKGVDSTLKIQPAKLEDSAVYLCASSLANSGYGYTFGSGTRLTVV.

The gene calls are TRBV6-1 and TRBJ1-2; 9 bases match TRBD1. CDR3 length: 15 residues. Germline V gene lookup returns CDR1 MNHNS and CDR2 SASEGT. Losses at the gene ends were 0 bases for V and 5 bases for J; bases not matched to a gene: 4. CDR3 protein: CASSEAGTGIYGYTF. The DNA for the CDR3 is TGTGCCAGCAGTGAAGCGGGGACAGGGATATATGGCTACACCTTC.

The V and J genes are TRBV5-1 and TRBJ2-7; perhaps TRBD1 as D (6 bases). CDR1 is SGHRS, CDR2 YFSETQ, per germline. The CDR3 spans 14 residues. Trimming shortened V by 0 bases and J by 5 bases, and 12 bases separated the two germline ends. The CDR3: CASSLGPGHNEQYF. In DNA form, the CDR3 reads TGCGCCAGCAGCTTGGGCCCGGGACATAACGAGCAGTACTTC.

The genes are TRBV27 and TRBJ2-3; TRBD1 agrees at 12 bases. This CDR3 comprises 16 residues. V lost 3 bases and J lost 1; bases outside the gene matches: 2. Germline V gene data show CDR1 as MNHEY and CDR2 as SMNVEV (reference sequence). CDR3 nucleotide sequence: TGTGCCAGCAGTTTTGGGACAGGGGGCGGCACAGATACGCAGTATTTT. Its protein product is CASSFGTGGGTDTQYF.

On this clonotype: One base away lies a much larger clone, so this may be a sequencing read error. The CDR3 DNA reads TGTGCCAGCGCCAATACCAGGCAATATGGCTACACCTTC. Translated, it gives CASANTRQYGYTF. The chain links TRBV2 to TRBJ1-2, with D hard to call. Germline V CDR1 and CDR2: SNHLY, FYNNEI. The CDR3 loop spans 13 amino acids. V was trimmed by 8 bases and J by 5 bases, leaving 15 bases between them.

This clonotype has just a few counts. The genes are TRBV15 and TRBJ1-5; 8 nucleotides agree with TRBD1. The CDR3 covers 14 residues. Losses at the gene ends were 1 base for V and 4 bases for J; bases not matched to a gene: 0. The V gene's germline CDR1 is LNHNV and CDR2 YYDKDF (reference sequence). CDR3 region: CATSRGTGNQPQHF. The CDR3 coding sequence is TGTGCCACCAGCAGAGGGACAGGGAATCAGCCCCAGCATTTT.

This rearrangement joins TRBV7-9 to TRBJ2-5; 7 positions agree with TRBD1. The J call may be incorrect, as the DNA end agrees better with TRBJ2-7. CDR3 length: 14 residues. Germline CDR1 SEHNR, CDR2 FQNEAQ (reference sequence). The CDR3 coding sequence is TGTGCCAGCCCCCGGGACAGCGCCATCCACGAGCAGTACTTC. Its translation is CASPRDSAIHEQYF.

This clonotype was seen only a few times. This chain joins TRBV20-1 and TRBJ2-5, with 7 bases aligning to TRBD1. CDR3 size: 12 residues. Trimming at V came to 3 bases and at J to 3 bases, leaving 1 base not matched to a gene. Germline-derived CDR1 and CDR2 are DFQATT and SNEGSKA (reference sequence). Written as DNA, the CDR3 is TGCAGTGCTAGGACAGGGAAAGAGACCCAGTACTTC. This gives the protein CSARTGKETQYF.

V usage is TRBV4-3 and J usage is TRBJ1-2; TRBD1 matches 10 bases. Germline V gives CDR1 LGHNA, CDR2 YSLEER. The junction had 4 bases not matched to a gene; V was cut back by 1 base and J by 5 bases. The CDR3 sequence is 15 residues long. CDR3 coding DNA: TGCGCCAGCAGCCAAGGACAGGGGGCTGAGTATGGCTACACCTTC. Protein sequence: CASSQGQGAEYGYTF.

The gene calls are TRBV5-1 and TRBJ2-4; possible D gene TRBD2, 7 bases. Trimming stripped 0 bases from V and 8 bases from J, with 15 bases between. The CDR3 contains 15 residues. Germline V gene lookup returns CDR1 SGHRS and CDR2 YFSETQ. Here the CDR3 reads CASSLDLGGVDIQYF. As DNA, the CDR3 is TGCGCCAGCAGCTTGGATCTAGGGGGGGTAGACATTCAGTACTTC.

There are a few counts of this clonotype. Just one base apart from a much larger clone, this may be a read error. This chain connects TRBV5-8 to TRBJ2-5, with TRBD1 matching 10 bases. Germline CDR1 reads SGHTS; CDR2 reads YDEGEE. V shed 5 bases, J shed 11 bases, and the junction held 12 bases outside the gene matches. The length of the CDR3 is 14 residues. Written as DNA, the CDR3 is TGTGCCAGCAGACGGGACAGGGGATACAATGAGCAGTACTTC. Its protein product is CASRRDRGYNEQYF.

V is TRBV29-1 and J is TRBJ1-2, with TRBD1 matching 10 bases. V dropped 3 bases and J dropped 9; count of bases not matched to a gene: 10. This CDR3 has 14 residues. Germline CDR1 SQVTM, CDR2 ANQGSEA. CDR3 loop: CSVDLSGTGVSYTF. Here the CDR3 DNA reads TGCAGCGTTGATTTGTCCGGGACAGGGGTGAGCTACACCTTC.

The chain links TRBV7-2 to TRBJ1-5; 7 bases are a match to TRBD1. This CDR3 has 16 residues. CDR1 SGHTA and CDR2 FQGNSA come from the germline V gene. V lost 5 bases to trimming and J lost 6 bases; unmatched junction nucleotides: 13. The CDR3, as DNA: TGTGCCAGCAGCCCCCATGCGCAGGGGGTTGCTCAGCCCCAGCATTTT. Protein: CASSPHAQGVAQPQHF. Based on the CDR3 plus reference TRBV7-2 and TRBJ1-5, the full variable domain is GAGVSQSPSNKVTEKGKDVELRCDPISGHTALYWYRQSLGQGLEFLIYFQGNSAPDKSGLPSDRFSAERTGGSVSTLTIQRTQQEDSAVYLCASSPHAQGVAQPQHFGDGTRLSIL.

In this sample, this clonotype turned up once. The J gene is TRBJ2-2, the V gene TRBV20-1; D not certain. Germline V gene data show CDR1 as DFQATT and CDR2 as SNEGSKA (reference sequence). Trimming took 3 bases from V and 4 from J, leaving 15 bases between them. CDR3 size: 15 residues. Here the CDR3 DNA reads TGCAGTGCTAGGAAAGAAAACGGCTTCACCGGGGAGCTGTTTTTT. As protein: CSARKENGFTGELFF.

The chain links TRBV6-2 or TRBV6-3 to TRBJ2-5; TRBD2 is a possible D gene (6 bases). Trimming took off 0 bases at V and 9 bases at J, with 23 bases between the two ends. The CDR3 covers 17 residues. Germline loops: CDR1 MNHEY, CDR2 SVGEGT. CDR3 loop: CASSYSGRIADQEAQYF. Written as DNA, the CDR3 is TGTGCCAGCAGTTACTCGGGGCGGATAGCGGATCAGGAGGCCCAGTACTTC.

This chain connects TRBV3-1 to TRBJ1-5; 7 nucleotides line up with TRBD1. In germline, CDR1 is LGHDT, CDR2 YNNKEL (reference sequence). The CDR3 totals 14 residues. J was trimmed by 8 bases and V by 1 base; bases with no gene match: 5. This CDR3 is CASSQGQGYEPQHF. DNA for the CDR3: TGTGCCAGCAGCCAAGGACAGGGTTATGAGCCCCAGCATTTT.